This TCR beta chain came from a study of blood T cells in healthy people across ages. Losses at the gene ends were 4 bases for V and 2 bases for J; bases not matched to a gene: 5. This CDR3 has 15 residues. Germline V gene data show CDR1 as ENHRY and CDR2 as SYGVKD. Primed by a sample-barcoded 5' primer and a J-beta primer mix, a second PCR proceeded for 7 to 11 cycles. Each TCR beta cDNA got a 12-nucleotide random molecular identifier. TCRdb re-derived calls from the 5' RACE reads in MiXCR, one entry per CDR3 protein. The sample consists of about 1.4 million distinct CDR3 sequences, 45% to 70% of them appearing once. Notes on the study in general: Naive and antigen-experienced cells could not be conclusively compared, given unsorted PBMCs.

Details on this clonotype: Its matching antigen is unknown.

This chain links TRBV10-3 with TRBJ2-3; 8 bases are a match to TRBD2. This clonotype was sampled from a man between 18 and 29 years old in good health. The material sequenced was blood. The CDR3: CAISVTSGNTDTQYF. The CDR3 nucleotides are TGTGCCATCAGTGTTACTAGCGGAAACACAGATACGCAGTATTTT.